This T cell receptor (beta chain) was recorded in a study of T cells expressing NK-cell markers. Study as a whole: Sorted CD3+CD56-NKG2C+, CD3+CD56+NKG2C+ and CD3+CD56+NKG2C- T cells supplied the TCR beta repertoires. Study outcomes and limitations: No clear determination of HCMV specificity was made for expanded NKG2C+ T cell clones. Dominance of the CD3+CD56-NKG2C+ fraction by these clonotypes also held in a handful of donors.

In regard to this clonotype: The antigen is not known.

Synthesis of TCR beta cDNA relied on 5'RACE template switching carrying UMIs. TCRdb reprocessed the 5' RACE reads; each CDR3 protein has one entry and no DNA is given. The sample table sets out fewer than 300,000 distinct CDR3 sequences. Germline V gives CDR1 KGHDR, CDR2 SFDVKD. The CDR3 has 15 residues. The rearrangement uses TRBV24-1 and TRBJ2-4; the D call from TCRdb, TRBD1, cannot be confirmed without DNA. What was sequenced was blood T cells: a sorted CD56 or NKG2C T cell subset, CD4+ or CD8+ T cells, or bulk PBMC T cells (not recorded which). The sequence came from a woman between 18 and 75 years old in good health. This CDR3 is CATSASAGPGNIQYF.